A selection of T cell receptor beta chains follows, all from one sample in a study of radiation and T cells in renal cell carcinoma. Profiled with immunoSEQ multiplex PCR; TCRdb holds only in-frame clones, not every one. The data hold some 150,000 clones, with roughly 90% observed a single time. The sequencing here drew on blood, taken from a patient whose treatment included radiotherapy and nephrectomy. These TCRs come from a woman aged 50 to 60 with renal cell carcinoma. CDR3s include the opening cysteine and the closing phenylalanine or tryptophan. A D gene is named only where the DNA matches it firmly. Clone size appears in some rows only: once, few, many, or a class for an expanded clone.

. TRBJ2-7 TRBD2 TRBV6-6 15 CASSLGLAEPYEQYF TGTGCCAGCAGTTTGGGACTAGCGGAACCCTACGAGCAGTACTTC
. TRBJ1-2 . TRBV2 14 CASNLKTNTYGYTF TGTGCCAGCAATTTGAAGACAAACACCTATGGCTACACCTTC
. TRBJ1-1 . TRBV5-6 14 CASSTEGGGTEAFF TGTGCCAGCAGCACGGAGGGCGGGGGAACTGAAGCTTTCTTT
. TRBJ2-1 TRBD2 TRBV7-2 16 CASSPALAGPYNEQFF TGTGCCAGCAGCCCGGCACTAGCGGGACCCTACAATGAGCAGTTCTTC
. TRBJ2-1 . TRBV19 13 CASTRGGYDEQFF TGTGCCAGTACCAGGGGTGGATACGATGAGCAGTTCTTC
few TRBJ2-7 TRBD1 TRBV5-1 15 CASSLASRGRDEQYF TGCGCCAGCAGCTTGGCTAGCAGGGGGCGGGACGAGCAGTACTTC
once TRBJ2-3 . TRBV6-5 14 CASSSGTRTDTQYF TGTGCCAGCAGTTCCGGTACACGCACAGATACGCAGTATTTT
. TRBJ2-5 TRBD2 TRBV30 15 CAWTGGLVIQETQYF TGTGCCTGGACGGGAGGGCTGGTAATCCAAGAGACCCAGTACTTC
. TRBJ1-1 . TRBV6-5 10 CASSSRLLFF TGTGCCAGCAGTTCGCGACTGTTGTTCTTT
. TRBJ1-1 TRBD1 TRBV7-9 14 CASSSSGGFWEAFF TGTGCCAGCAGCTCCTCAGGGGGATTCTGGGAAGCTTTCTTT
. TRBJ1-2 . TRBV10-1 17 CASSDQYQGPDWYGYTF TGCGCCAGCAGTGACCAATACCAGGGGCCTGACTGGTATGGCTACACCTTC
. TRBJ1-5 TRBD1 TRBV19 16 CASSLSRGLSNQPQHF TGTGCCAGTAGTTTATCCAGGGGGCTAAGCAATCAGCCCCAGCATTTT
. TRBJ2-7 . TRBV9 16 CASSVAGAGTPYEQYF TGTGCCAGCAGCGTAGCTGGCGCAGGAACCCCGTACGAGCAGTACTTC
. TRBJ2-7 . TRBV5-4 14 CASSLKGPSGEQYF TGTGCCAGCAGCTTGAAAGGGCCCTCCGGCGAGCAGTACTTC
. TRBJ2-7 . TRBV5-4 15 CASRFPEGAPHEQYF TGTGCCAGCAGGTTCCCGGAGGGGGCGCCCCACGAGCAGTACTTC
. TRBJ2-3 TRBD2 TRBV7-2 16 CASSISGATSTDTQYF TGTGCCAGCAGCATTAGCGGGGCCACTAGCACAGATACGCAGTATTTT
. TRBJ1-1 . TRBV6-5 12 CASSVMGAEAFF TGTGCCAGCAGTGTGATGGGGGCTGAAGCTTTCTTT
. TRBJ2-7 . TRBV30 14 CAWRPKGVGGEQYF TGTGCCTGGAGACCTAAAGGAGTCGGCGGCGAGCAGTACTTC
. TRBJ1-5 . TRBV30 16 CAWSSGSGVSNQPQHF TGTGCCTGGAGTTCAGGGTCAGGGGTTAGCAATCAGCCCCAGCATTTT
. TRBJ2-7 TRBD2 TRBV27 17 CASSHSGTSGRAYEQYF TGTGCCAGCAGCCACTCCGGGACTAGCGGCCGGGCCTACGAGCAGTACTTC
. TRBJ2-1 . TRBV5-1 14 CASSLGARDNEQFF TGCGCCAGCAGCTTGGGGGCGCGGGACAATGAGCAGTTCTTC
once TRBJ1-3 . TRBV19 14 CASSIRNRAGAIYF TGTGCCAGTAGTATAAGGAATAGGGCTGGGGCCATATATTTT
. TRBJ2-5 . TRBV27 16 CASSLSVWQGEETQYF TGTGCCAGCAGTTTATCTGTCTGGCAGGGCGAAGAGACCCAGTACTTC
. TRBJ2-6 . TRBV2 16 CASNKDFLGGANVLTF TGTGCCAGCAATAAGGACTTCCTGGGGGGGGCCAACGTCCTGACTTTC
. TRBJ2-1 . TRBV10-3 15 CAINKGGPSYNEQFF TGTGCCATCAACAAAGGGGGTCCGTCCTACAATGAGCAGTTCTTC
. TRBJ2-3 . TRBV6-5 14 CASSYSTVTDTQYF TGTGCCAGCAGTTACTCGACAGTCACAGATACGCAGTATTTT
. TRBJ2-5 TRBD2 TRBV5-1 16 CASSLSVAGAGETQYF TGCGCCAGCAGCTTATCAGTAGCGGGAGCAGGGGAGACCCAGTACTTC
. TRBJ1-5 . TRBV7-2 14 CASSLVADDQPQHF TGTGCCAGCAGCTTAGTGGCAGACGATCAGCCCCAGCATTTT
. TRBJ2-1 TRBD2 TRBV4-1 19 CASSQGSAGDLAGVNEQFF TGCGCCAGCAGCCAAGGCTCTGCAGGGGACCTAGCGGGAGTTAATGAGCAGTTCTTC
. TRBJ2-5 TRBD1 TRBV5-1 15 CASSLAGTGEETQYF TGCGCCAGCAGCTTGGCCGGGACAGGGGAGGAGACCCAGTACTTC
. TRBJ2-7 TRBD2 TRBV27 14 CASSPSGASYEQYF TGTGCCAGCAGTCCTAGCGGGGCCTCCTACGAGCAGTACTTC
. TRBJ2-5 . TRBV11-2 13 CASSASREETQYF TGTGCCAGCAGCGCAAGCAGGGAAGAGACCCAGTACTTC
. TRBJ2-5 TRBD2 TRBV5-1 15 CASSLADPGGETQYF TGCGCCAGCAGCTTGGCCGACCCGGGGGGAGAGACCCAGTACTTC